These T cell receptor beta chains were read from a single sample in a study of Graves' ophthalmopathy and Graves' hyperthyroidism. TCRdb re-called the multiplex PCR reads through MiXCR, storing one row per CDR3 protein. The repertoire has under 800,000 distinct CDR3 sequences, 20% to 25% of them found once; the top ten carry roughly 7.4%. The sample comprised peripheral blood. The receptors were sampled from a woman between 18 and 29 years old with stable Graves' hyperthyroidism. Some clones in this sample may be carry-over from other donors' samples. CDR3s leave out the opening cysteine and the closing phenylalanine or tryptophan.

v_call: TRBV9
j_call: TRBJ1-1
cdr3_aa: ASSVVLTPWDTEAF

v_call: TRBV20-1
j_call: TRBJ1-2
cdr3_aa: SVTRHAVDYGYT

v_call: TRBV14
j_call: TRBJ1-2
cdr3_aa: ASSQYARGRVNYGYT

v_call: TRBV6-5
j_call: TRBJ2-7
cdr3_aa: ASSYSRTAYEQY

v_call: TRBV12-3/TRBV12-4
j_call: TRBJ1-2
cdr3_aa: ASNKGEVNYGYT

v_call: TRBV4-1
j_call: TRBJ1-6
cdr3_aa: ASSLQDSPLH

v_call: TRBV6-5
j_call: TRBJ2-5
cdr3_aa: ASSLWGLEAQY

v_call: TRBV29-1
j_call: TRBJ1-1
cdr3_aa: SVVGGAANTEAF

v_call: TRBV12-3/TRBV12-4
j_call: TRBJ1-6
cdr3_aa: ASSGRVYNSPLH

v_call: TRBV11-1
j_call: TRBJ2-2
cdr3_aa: ASSRRQGAAGELF

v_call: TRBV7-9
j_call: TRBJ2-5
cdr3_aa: ASSLTGGDETQY

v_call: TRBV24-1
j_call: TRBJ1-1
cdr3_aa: ATATTTITGGTEAF

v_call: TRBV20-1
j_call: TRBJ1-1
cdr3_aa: SAREQTNTEAF

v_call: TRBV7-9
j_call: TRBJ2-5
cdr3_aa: ASSPQRFQETQY

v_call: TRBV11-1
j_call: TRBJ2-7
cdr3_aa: ASSYSRNPEEASYEQY

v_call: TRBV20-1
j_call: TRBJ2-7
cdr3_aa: SAGLAGGPYEQY

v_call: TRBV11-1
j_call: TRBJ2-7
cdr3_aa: ASSSLEAGRYWQY

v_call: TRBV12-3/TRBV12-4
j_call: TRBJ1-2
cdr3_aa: ASSGARFYGYT

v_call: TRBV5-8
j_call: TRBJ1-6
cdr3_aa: ASSLVGTIGDSPLH

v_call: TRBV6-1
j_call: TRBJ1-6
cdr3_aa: ASTSLAGSSYNSHLH

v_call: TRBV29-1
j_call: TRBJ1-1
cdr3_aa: SATAFRDTEAF

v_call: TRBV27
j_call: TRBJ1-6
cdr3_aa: ASSLSLTAGTLH

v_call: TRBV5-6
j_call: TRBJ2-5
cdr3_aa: ASSFTLNREETQY

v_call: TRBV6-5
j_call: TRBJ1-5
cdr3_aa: ASSYPGDQPQH

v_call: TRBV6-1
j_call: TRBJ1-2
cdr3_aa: ASKRQGRKGAGYT

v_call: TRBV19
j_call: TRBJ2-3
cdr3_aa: ASSIGGTDTQY

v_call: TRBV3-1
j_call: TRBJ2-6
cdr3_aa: ATRGPGGTSLEANVLT

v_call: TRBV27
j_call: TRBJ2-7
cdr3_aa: ASSLPSSEQY

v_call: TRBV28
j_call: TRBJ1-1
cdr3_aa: ASSRVWGFTEAF

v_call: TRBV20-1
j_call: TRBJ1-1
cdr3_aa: SASSHRSNTEAF

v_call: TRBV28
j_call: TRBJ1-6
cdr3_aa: ASSLRGRNLPLH

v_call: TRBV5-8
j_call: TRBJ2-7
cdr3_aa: ASSLARGLTYEQY

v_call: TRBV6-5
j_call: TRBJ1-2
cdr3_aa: ASSTQTADDYGYT

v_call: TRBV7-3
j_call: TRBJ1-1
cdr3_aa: ASSRDRETEAF

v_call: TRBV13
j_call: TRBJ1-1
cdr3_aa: ASSLQGAGAF

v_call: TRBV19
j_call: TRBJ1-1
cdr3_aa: ASSPGAGMNTEAF

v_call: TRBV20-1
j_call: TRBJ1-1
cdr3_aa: SAAGLLNTDAF

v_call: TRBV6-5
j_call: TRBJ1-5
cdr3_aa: ASSPRGNSNQPQH

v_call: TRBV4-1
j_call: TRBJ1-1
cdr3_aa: ASSQEVGGRGTEAF

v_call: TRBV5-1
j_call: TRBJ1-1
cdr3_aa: ASSLFPTENTEAF

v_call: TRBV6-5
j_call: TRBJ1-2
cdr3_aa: ASSLGRQYGYT

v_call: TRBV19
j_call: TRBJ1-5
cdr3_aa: ASTVLAYSNQPQH

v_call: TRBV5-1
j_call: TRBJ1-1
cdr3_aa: ASSLYGGRGTEAF

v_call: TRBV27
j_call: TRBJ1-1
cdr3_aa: ASSFGTDAF

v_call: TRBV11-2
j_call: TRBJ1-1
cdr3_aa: ASSKRTEKIEAF

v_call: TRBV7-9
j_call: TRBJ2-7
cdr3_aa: ASSWQGTYYEQY

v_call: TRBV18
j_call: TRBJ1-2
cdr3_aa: ASSPQDRDYGYT

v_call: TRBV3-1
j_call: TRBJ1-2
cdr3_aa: ASSPNTGAYYGYT

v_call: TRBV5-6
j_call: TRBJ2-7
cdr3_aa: ASSFREGQY

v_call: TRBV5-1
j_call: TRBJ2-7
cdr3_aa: ASSFTTEVDEQY

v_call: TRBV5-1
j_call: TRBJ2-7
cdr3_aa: ASRLLGAYEQY